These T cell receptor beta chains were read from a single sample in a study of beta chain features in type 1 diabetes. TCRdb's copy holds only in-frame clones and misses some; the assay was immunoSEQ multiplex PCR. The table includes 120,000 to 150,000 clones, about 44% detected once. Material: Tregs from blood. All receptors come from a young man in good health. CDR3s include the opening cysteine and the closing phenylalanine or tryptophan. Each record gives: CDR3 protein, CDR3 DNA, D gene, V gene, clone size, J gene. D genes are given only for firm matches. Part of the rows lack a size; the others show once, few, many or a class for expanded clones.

CASSLSGTGRAFF,TGTGCCAGCAGTCTATCCGGGACAGGTAGAGCTTTCTTT,TRBD1,TRBV27,NA,TRBJ1-1
CAISGLTNTEAFF,TGTGCCATCAGTGGACTCACGAACACTGAAGCTTTCTTT,NA,TRBV10-3,NA,TRBJ1-1
CSAPLLREQFF,TGCAGTGCTCCTCTTTTGCGAGAGCAGTTCTTC,NA,TRBV20-1,once,TRBJ2-1
CASSVRPRVNSPLHF,TGTGCCAGCAGTGTGAGACCCAGGGTAAATTCACCCCTCCACTTT,NA,TRBV2,NA,TRBJ1-6
CSVVTGSYEQYF,TGCAGCGTGGTGACAGGGAGCTACGAGCAGTACTTC,TRBD1,TRBV29-1,few,TRBJ2-7
CASSFRSATNEKLFF,TGTGCCAGCTCATTCCGGAGTGCCACTAATGAAAAACTGTTTTTT,NA,TRBV18,NA,TRBJ1-4
CASSGGQYNEQFF,TGTGCCAGCAGTGGGGGACAGTACAATGAGCAGTTCTTC,TRBD1,TRBV2,NA,TRBJ2-1
CASSLQGNYGNEQFF,TGCGCCAGCAGCTTACAGGGAAATTATGGGAATGAGCAGTTCTTC,NA,TRBV5-1,once,TRBJ2-1
CASSSRGTSPSGELFF,TGTGCCAGCAGCTCACGCGGGACCTCCCCCTCCGGGGAGCTGTTTTTT,NA,TRBV7-3,NA,TRBJ2-2
CSVATTGSYEQYF,TGCAGCGTTGCCACGACAGGATCCTACGAGCAGTACTTC,NA,TRBV29-1,NA,TRBJ2-7
CASSPAGGPGSPLHF,TGTGCCAGCTCACCAGCGGGGGGACCCGGTTCACCCCTCCACTTT,NA,TRBV18,NA,TRBJ1-6
CASSRSGVRSYEQYF,TGTGCCAGCAGCAGGAGCGGGGTAAGGTCCTACGAGCAGTACTTC,TRBD2,TRBV7-2,NA,TRBJ2-7
CASSLFPGSSGGYTF,TGCGCCAGCAGCTTGTTCCCAGGCAGTAGTGGTGGCTACACCTTC,NA,TRBV5-1,NA,TRBJ1-2
CASSLELTGLSHYEQYF,TGTGCCAGCAGCTTGGAGTTGACAGGGCTGAGTCACTACGAGCAGTACTTC,TRBD1,TRBV7-2,few,TRBJ2-7
CAISGTSGGLYEQYF,TGTGCCATCTCCGGGACTAGCGGGGGGCTCTACGAGCAGTACTTC,TRBD2,TRBV10-3,NA,TRBJ2-7
CASSEGLAGDRHEQYF,TGTGCCAGCAGCGAGGGACTAGCGGGAGATCGCCACGAGCAGTACTTC,TRBD2,TRBV9,NA,TRBJ2-7
CASSFLSGSTGNTIYF,TGTGCCAGCAGCTTTTTGTCAGGGTCAACTGGAAACACCATATATTTT,NA,TRBV7-9,NA,TRBJ1-3
CASSLGPSGGAFF,TGTGCCAGCAGCTTAGGTCCCTCGGGTGGGGCTTTCTTT,NA,TRBV11-2,NA,TRBJ1-1
CATSRDGQISGANVLTF,TGTGCCACCAGCAGAGACGGACAGATCTCTGGGGCCAACGTCCTGACTTTC,NA,TRBV15,NA,TRBJ2-6
CASSSIKKGVRSEAFF,TGTGCCAGCAGCTCCATAAAGAAGGGAGTCAGGTCCGAAGCTTTCTTT,NA,TRBV7-8,NA,TRBJ1-1
CATNPRVSGANVLTF,TGTGCCACAAATCCCAGGGTGTCTGGGGCCAACGTCCTGACTTTC,NA,TRBV2,NA,TRBJ2-6
CASSHRGAALESGANVLTF,TGTGCCAGCAGCCATCGAGGCGCAGCTCTAGAATCTGGGGCCAACGTCCTGACTTTC,NA,TRBV5-4,few,TRBJ2-6
CASSPGAGNYEQYF,TGCGCCAGCAGCCCAGGAGCAGGGAACTACGAGCAGTACTTC,NA,TRBV4-3,NA,TRBJ2-7
CASSFGGGRVNEKLFF,TGTGCCAGCAGCTTCGGGGGGGGGCGGGTTAATGAAAAACTGTTTTTT,NA,TRBV5-4,NA,TRBJ1-4
CASSEALSTQPQHF,TGTGCCAGCAGTGAAGCGCTATCCACTCAGCCCCAGCATTTT,NA,TRBV6-1,NA,TRBJ1-5
CASCFGTTVNYEQYF,TGCGCCAGCTGCTTCGGGACTACGGTAAATTACGAGCAGTACTTC,TRBD2,TRBV5-1,NA,TRBJ2-7
CASSRLSGNTEAFF,TGTGCCAGTAGCCGCCTGTCGGGGAACACTGAAGCTTTCTTT,NA,TRBV19,NA,TRBJ1-1
CASSLRTGNTEAFF,TGTGCCAGCAGCTTACGGACAGGAAACACTGAAGCTTTCTTT,TRBD1,TRBV7-8,NA,TRBJ1-1
CASSFGQGNYGYTF,TGTGCCAGCAGCTTCGGACAGGGAAACTATGGCTACACCTTC,TRBD1,TRBV7-2,NA,TRBJ1-2
CASSQRLAGDFYEQYF,TGCGCCAGCAGCCAAAGACTAGCGGGGGATTTTTACGAGCAGTACTTC,TRBD2,TRBV4-1,NA,TRBJ2-7
CASSLKSQPQHF,TGTGCCAGCAGTTTGAAGAGCCAGCCCCAGCATTTT,NA,TRBV28,NA,TRBJ1-5
CASSVQKGADEQYF,TGCGCCAGCAGCGTTCAAAAGGGGGCAGACGAGCAGTACTTC,TRBD1,TRBV5-1,NA,TRBJ2-7
CASSGRTGGEGRSGYTF,TGTGCCAGCAGTGGCCGGACAGGGGGCGAGGGCCGGTCTGGCTACACCTTC,TRBD1,TRBV6-1,few,TRBJ1-2
CASRTSGGPYEQYF,TGCGCCAGCAGAACTAGCGGGGGCCCCTACGAGCAGTACTTC,TRBD2,TRBV10-2,NA,TRBJ2-7
CASSPREAGELFF,TGTGCCAGCTCACCACGGGAGGCCGGGGAGCTGTTTTTT,NA,TRBV18,NA,TRBJ2-2
CASRLAGGRDEQYF,TGTGCCAGCAGACTGGCGGGGGGAAGGGACGAGCAGTACTTC,TRBD2,TRBV27,NA,TRBJ2-7
CASRKQGTDTQYF,TGTGCCAGCAGGAAACAGGGCACAGATACGCAGTATTTT,NA,TRBV11-1,NA,TRBJ2-3